These 22 T cell receptor beta chains originate from one sample sequenced in a study of T cells after yellow fever vaccination (dated by TCRdb to between 2017 and 2020). The treatment or condition tag for this specimen amounts to: live attenuated yellow fever vaccine strain. Library method: 5' RACE. TCRdb records Illumina HiSeq 2500 as the sequencer. TCRdb passed the public sequencing reads through fastp at Q25 and MiXCR, retaining productive beta sequences. Every CDR3 protein is listed once, alongside the most common genes and DNA of its rows. The sample table contains 550,000 or so distinct CDR3 sequences; only one count was recorded for 15% to 20% of them. 13% to 15% of the sample belongs to the ten largest clones. This sample comprised PBMCs, obtained 15 days after the yellow fever booster vaccination. These receptors were obtained from a man aged 25-40 years who received the YFV17D yellow fever vaccine.

In this sample, this clonotype turned up a few times. The CDR3 reads CSAPLVTDTQYF. CDR3 DNA sequence: TGCAGTGCCCCTTTAGTCACAGATACGCAGTATTTT. The V gene is TRBV20-1, the J gene TRBJ2-3, with D hard to call. This CDR3 spans 12 amino acids. Germline V gene data show CDR1 as DFQATT and CDR2 as SNEGSKA (reference sequence). Trimming cost V 6 bases and J 2 bases, with 9 bases left between them.

The rearrangement links TRBV6-1 to TRBJ2-4; 11 bases match TRBD2. This CDR3 has 19 amino acids. Losses at the gene ends were 7 bases for V and 5 bases for J; bases not matched to a gene: 19. Germline CDR1 and CDR2: MNHNS and SASEGT. The CDR3 sequence: CASKPLPGLAEPGQNIQYF. CDR3 DNA: TGTGCCAGCAAGCCCCTCCCGGGACTAGCGGAACCGGGGCAAAACATTCAGTACTTC.

In this sample, this clonotype turned up a few times. The V and J genes are TRBV4-3 and TRBJ2-3; 9 positions agree with TRBD1. CDR1 LGHNA and CDR2 YSLEER come from the germline V gene. This CDR3 is 16 amino acids long. V dropped 5 bases and J dropped 0; count of bases not matched to a gene: 6. The CDR3 nucleotides are TGCGCCAGCAGCACTAGACAGGGGGGGAGCACAGATACGCAGTATTTT. This translates into CASSTRQGGSTDTQYF.

In its sample, this clonotype was seen many times. The V call is TRBV10-1, the J call TRBJ1-5; D is ambiguous. This CDR3 has 13 residues. The germline CDR1 and CDR2 sequences are WNHNN and SYGVQD (reference sequence). Trimming cost V 0 bases and J 8 bases, with 8 bases left between them. Here the CDR3 DNA reads TGCGCCAGCAGTGAGTCCTGGAGGAAGCCCCAGCATTTT. It yields the protein CASSESWRKPQHF.

This clonotype was detected only a few times. V usage is TRBV28 and J usage is TRBJ2-1; 7 bases are a match to TRBD2. The CDR3 runs to 19 residues. V shed 3 bases and J 3 bases; nucleotides not matched to a gene: 17. Germline V gene sequence: CDR1 MDHEN, CDR2 SYDVKM. The CDR3 sequence is CASSFSSSGKDENYNEQFF. The CDR3 DNA is TGTGCCAGCAGTTTTTCTTCGAGCGGGAAAGATGAGAACTACAATGAGCAGTTCTTC.

CDR3 coding DNA: TGCAGTGCTAGTGTAGGGATGGCCTACGAGCAGTACTTC. This translates into CSASVGMAYEQYF. The chain recombines TRBV20-1 with TRBJ2-7, with D uncertain. Germline V gives CDR1 DFQATT, CDR2 SNEGSKA (reference sequence). Trimming took 3 bases from V and 2 from J, leaving 11 bases between them. This CDR3 is 13 amino acids long.

This clonotype was detected only a few times. This chain joins TRBV5-6 and TRBJ2-1, with D perhaps matching TRBD2 (5 bases). Deletions cut 3 bases from V and 2 bases from J, with 12 bases between. This CDR3 has 15 amino acids. Germline values: CDR1 SGHDT, CDR2 YYEEEE. In DNA form, the CDR3 reads TGTGCCAGCAGCTCCTATCGGGGAACCTACAATGAGCAGTTCTTC. Protein: CASSSYRGTYNEQFF.

The chain is built from TRBV15 and TRBJ2-1, with 10 bases aligning to TRBD2. In germline, CDR1 is LNHNV, CDR2 YYDKDF (reference sequence). With V trimmed by 4 bases and J by 11 bases, 8 bases remained unmatched. The CDR3 covers 14 residues. The CDR3 nucleotides are TGTGCCACCAGCATAGACCCTAGCGGGAGTAAGCAGTTCTTC. The encoded protein is CATSIDPSGSKQFF.

V usage is TRBV19 and J usage is TRBJ2-7; 10 bases are a match to TRBD1. The CDR3 is made up of 14 amino acids. The ends lost 6 bases at V and 5 bases at J; junction bases unmatched: 7. CDR1 and CDR2 (germline): LNHDA, SQIVND (reference sequence). The chain's CDR3 is CASRPGQGWNEQYF. The CDR3 nucleotides are TGTGCCAGTAGACCGGGACAGGGGTGGAACGAGCAGTACTTC.

This clonotype was seen a handful of times. The J gene is TRBJ2-3, the V gene TRBV15, with 9 bases aligning to TRBD2. CDR3 length: 16 residues. Germline assignment: CDR1 LNHNV and CDR2 YYDKDF (reference sequence). V lost 0 bases to trimming and J lost 5 bases; unmatched junction nucleotides: 6. The CDR3 loop is CATSRDPGLAGDTQYF. CDR3 nucleotide sequence: TGTGCCACCAGCAGAGATCCGGGACTAGCCGGAGATACGCAGTATTTT. Full variable domain (rest looked up from reference TRBV15 and TRBJ2-3): DAMVIQNPRYQVTQFGKPVTLSCSQTLNHNVMYWYQQKSSQAPKLLFHYYDKDFNNEADTPDNFQSRRPNTSFCFLDIRSPGLGDTAMYLCATSRDPGLAGDTQYFGPGTRLTVL.

V usage is TRBV7-2 and J usage is TRBJ1-3; 10 bases agree with TRBD1. This CDR3 contains 14 residues. Germline lookup yields CDR1 SGHTA and CDR2 FQGNSA. Trimming removed 5 bases from V and 5 bases from J; junction bases left unmatched: 3. CDR3 DNA: TGTGCCAGCAGCCGGGACAGGGGACGAAACACCATATATTTT. Translated: CASSRDRGRNTIYF.

This clonotype was recorded a few times. The V call is TRBV6-2 or TRBV6-3, the J call TRBJ2-3; 7 bases line up with TRBD2. V was pared by 0 bases and J by 2 bases, with 17 bases of the junction left unmatched. The CDR3 runs 20 residues. CDR1 is MNHEY, CDR2 SVGEGT, per germline. CDR3: CASSYSSPRTPKRDTDTQYF. As DNA, the CDR3 is TGTGCCAGCAGTTACTCGAGCCCGCGCACCCCGAAGCGGGACACAGATACGCAGTATTTT.

The chain couples TRBV12-5 to TRBJ2-1; D gene ambiguous. The CDR3 is made up of 11 amino acids. The germline CDR1 and CDR2 sequences are LGHNT and FRNRAP. Trimming took 7 bases from V and 5 from J, leaving 6 bases between them. The CDR3 region has the DNA TGTGCTAGTGAGGAGAACAATGAGCAGTTCTTC. It yields the protein CASEENNEQFF.

A few counts support this clonotype. The CDR3 DNA is TGCAGTGCTAGAGAATTAGGGCAGCTAGCAGATACGCAGTATTTT. Translating it yields CSARELGQLADTQYF. This chain connects TRBV20-1 to TRBJ2-3; D is unresolved. This CDR3 has 15 residues. The germline V gene has CDR1 DFQATT and CDR2 SNEGSKA (reference sequence). Trimming left V 0 bases short and J 4 bases short, with 14 bases between.

A word on this clonotype: The final CDR3 position lacks the conserved phenylalanine or tryptophan, pointing to a likely read error. The chain has TRBV3-1 and TRBJ2-7, with D hard to call. V shed 0 bases and J shed 7 bases, with 10 bases lying between them. Germline loops: CDR1 LGHDT, CDR2 YNNKEL (reference sequence). This CDR3 has 13 amino acids. The CDR3 DNA reads TGTGCCAGCAGCCAAGACCGGTATGGTGAGCAGTACATC. It yields the protein CASSQDRYGEQYI.

A remark on this clonotype: Germline is not matched at one junction end, which may reflect a read error. This chain joins TRBV7-2 and TRBJ2-2; D is uncertain. CDR3 size: 13 residues. Germline V gene lookup returns CDR1 SGHTA and CDR2 FQGNSA. The CDR3 coding sequence is TGTTCCAGCAGCTTAGCCGTATCCGGGGAGCTGTTTTTT. This codes for CSSSLAVSGELFF.

CDR3 amino acids: CAPSGNEQFF. The DNA of the CDR3 is TGCGCCCCCTCAGGGAATGAGCAGTTCTTC. This chain links TRBV10-1 with TRBJ2-1, with D possibly TRBD1 on 5 matching bases. The V gene's germline CDR1 is WNHNN and CDR2 SYGVQD (reference sequence). V shed 11 bases and J shed 7 bases, with 9 bases lying between them. This CDR3 spans 10 amino acids.

This clonotype was seen only a few times. V gene TRBV5-1 combines with J gene TRBJ2-1; tentative D call: TRBD2 (6 bases). The V gene lost 6 bases and the J gene lost 4 bases, with 17 bases spanning the gap. CDR3 size: 15 residues. Germline values: CDR1 SGHRS, CDR2 YFSETQ. In DNA form, the CDR3 reads TGCGCCAGCATGCGACTGGGCGGGACTTACAATGAGCAGTTCTTC. As protein: CASMRLGGTYNEQFF.

This clonotype was recorded a few times. The chain links TRBV7-2 to TRBJ2-5; 9 positions agree with TRBD2. Trimming cost V 1 base and J 3 bases; bases outside gene matches: 3. Germline assignment: CDR1 SGHTA and CDR2 FQGNSA. This CDR3 is 15 amino acids long. This CDR3 is CASSLVASGKETQYF. Written as DNA, the CDR3 is TGTGCCAGCAGCTTAGTGGCTAGCGGGAAAGAGACCCAGTACTTC.

This clonotype was seen at least ten times. This chain links TRBV20-1 with TRBJ2-2; D not certain. This CDR3 region has 14 residues. The V and J ends lost 1 base and 1 base respectively, with 7 bases between them. Germline V CDR1 and CDR2: DFQATT, SNEGSKA (reference sequence). The CDR3 DNA follows: TGCAGTGCTAGAGGGCTCTTGAACACCGGGGAGCTGTTTTTT. Amino acids: CSARGLLNTGELFF.

The V and J genes are TRBV18 and TRBJ1-4; TRBD1 matches at 9 bases. This CDR3 is built from 14 residues. Germline V gives CDR1 KGHSH, CDR2 LQKENI. V was pared by 0 bases and J by 10 bases, with 3 bases of the junction left unmatched. The CDR3 DNA reads as TGTGCCAGCTCACCACCTGGACAGGGGATAAAACTGTTTTTT. Residues: CASSPPGQGIKLFF.

This clonotype appeared a few times. The chain joins TRBV4-3 to TRBJ2-1; TRBD2 agrees at 11 bases. This CDR3 spans 15 amino acids. The V and J ends lost 8 bases and 7 bases, in that order; junction bases with no gene match: 10. The germline V gene encodes CDR1 LGHNA and CDR2 YSLEER. CDR3 in amino acids: CASGNSGRGGNEQFF. The CDR3 DNA reads as TGCGCCAGCGGGAATAGCGGGAGGGGTGGGAATGAGCAGTTCTTC.